This T cell receptor (beta chain) was captured by sequencing in a study of PD-L1 blockade in urothelial cancer. Across the whole study: Patients commenced atezolizumab in the mid-2010s, and it was given at 1,200 mg intravenously every 3 weeks.

V was clipped by 3 bases and J by 5 bases, with 13 bases between them. The CDR3 length is 14 residues. Germline-derived CDR1 and CDR2 are KGHSH and LQKENI. In each PCR, synthetic TCR analog templates were spiked in. Some clones are missing from TCRdb's copy, which holds only in-frame ones; the method was immunoSEQ multiplex PCR. In the table there are approximately 100,000 clones, approximately 85% of which are singletons. Notes on the study in general: Improved survival was predicted by pretreatment blood TCR clonality below the median.

To note about this clone: Its antigen is undetermined.

Between 1 and 8 samples per patient were obtained, pretreatment and on-treatment. This clonotype was sampled from a man in his fifties with urothelial cancer. The starting material was PBMCs, obtained around atezolizumab (anti-PD-L1) treatment. The chain couples TRBV18 to TRBJ2-5; D is perhaps TRBD2 (6 bases). CDR3 coding DNA: TGTGCCAGCTCACCCAATGTCGGAGGGGAGACCCAGTACTTC. It encodes CASSPNVGGETQYF.